This entry lists 9 T cell receptor beta chains sequenced from one sample in a study of chemoradiotherapy in HPV16-positive cancers. Clones were sequenced by immunoSEQ multiplex PCR, and TCRdb holds only the in-frame ones, with some missing. The data show under 8,000 clones, about two thirds seen once. Sequences were derived from tumor tissue, sampled from a patient who underwent chemoradiotherapy. The receptors derive from a human donor with HPV-associated anogenital cancer.

The genes are TRBV7-2 and TRBJ2-5; no firm D call. This CDR3 is built from 14 residues. From germline, CDR1 is SGHTA and CDR2 FQGNSA. Trimming left V 2 bases short and J 0 bases short, with 7 bases between. CDR3 in DNA: TGTGCCAGCAGCTTAAGGAAGGACCAAGAGACCCAGTACTTC. This gives the protein CASSLRKDQETQYF. Combining the CDR3 with reference TRBV7-2 and TRBJ2-5 gives the whole variable domain GAGVSQSPSNKVTEKGKDVELRCDPISGHTALYWYRQSLGQGLEFLIYFQGNSAPDKSGLPSDRFSAERTGGSVSTLTIQRTQQEDSAVYLCASSLRKDQETQYFGPGTRLLVL.

The V call is TRBV19, the J call TRBJ2-7; TRBD2 agrees at 8 bases. Germline assignment: CDR1 LNHDA and CDR2 SQIVND (reference sequence). J lost 1 base, V lost 9 bases, and 2 bases had no gene match. The CDR3 covers 12 residues. The CDR3 DNA reads as TGTGCCAGACTAGCGGATTCCTACGAGCAGTACTTC. This translates into CARLADSYEQYF.

The chain couples TRBV19 to TRBJ2-1; 7 nucleotides match TRBD1. Germline CDR1 LNHDA, CDR2 SQIVND (reference sequence). The CDR3 loop spans 15 amino acids. V gave up 3 bases and J gave up 0 bases; unmatched junction bases: 2. The CDR3 loop is CASSMGTDSYNEQFF. DNA of the CDR3: TGTGCCAGTAGTATGGGGACAGACTCCTACAATGAGCAGTTCTTC.

The chain employs TRBV9 and TRBJ1-3; D is unresolved. V dropped 3 bases and J dropped 0 bases, with 1 base sitting between them. The CDR3 is made up of 12 amino acids. Per the germline V gene, CDR1 is SGDLS and CDR2 is YYNGEE. This CDR3 reads CASSGSGNTIYF. The CDR3 DNA is TGTGCCAGCAGCGGCTCTGGAAACACCATATATTTT. Full variable domain (missing parts from reference TRBV9 and TRBJ1-3): DSGVTQTPKHLITATGQRVTLRCSPRSGDLSVYWYQQSLDQGLQFLIQYYNGEERAKGNILERFSAQQFPDLHSELNLSSLELGDSALYFCASSGSGNTIYFGEGSWLTVV.

The chain has TRBV19 and TRBJ1-2; TRBD1 agrees at 7 bases. Germline loops: CDR1 LNHDA, CDR2 SQIVND (reference sequence). CDR3 length: 13 residues. The V and J ends lost 8 bases and 8 bases, in that order; junction bases with no gene match: 11. The CDR3 reads CASWDSFREGYTF. DNA of the CDR3: TGTGCCAGTTGGGACAGCTTTAGGGAGGGCTACACCTTC.

The V gene is TRBV5-6, the J gene TRBJ2-7, with 8 bases lining up with TRBD1. There are 14 residues in the CDR3. Germline V gene data show CDR1 as SGHDT and CDR2 as YYEEEE. V was clipped by 0 bases and J by 2 bases; unmatched bases: 1. The CDR3 region is CASSLDRGAYEQYF. The CDR3, as DNA: TGTGCCAGCAGCTTGGACAGGGGGGCCTACGAGCAGTACTTC.

The chain uses TRBV2 and TRBJ2-7, with unresolved D. V was shortened by 4 bases and J by 0 bases, with 10 bases between the two germline ends. The CDR3 length is 14 residues. CDR1 and CDR2 from the germline V gene are SNHLY and FYNNEI. CDR3 sequence (DNA): TGTGCCAGCAGTGCTTCACCCAGCTCCTACGAGCAGTACTTC. As protein: CASSASPSSYEQYF.

V gene TRBV10-3 combines with J gene TRBJ2-7; 10 bases match TRBD2. The trim removed 3 bases at V and 3 bases at J, leaving 8 bases unmatched. CDR3 length equals 16 residues. Germline V gene data show CDR1 as ENHRY and CDR2 as SYGVKD. DNA of the CDR3: TGTGCCATCAGTGAAGGGCTAGCGGGGGACCTCTACGAGCAGTACTTC. Protein sequence: CAISEGLAGDLYEQYF.

CDR3 sequence: CASSRTGSTNEKLFF. CDR3 bases: TGTGCCAGCAGTCGGACAGGTTCAACTAATGAAAAACTGTTTTTT. The V call is TRBV6-5, the J call TRBJ1-4; 7 positions match TRBD1. CDR3 length equals 15 residues. In germline, CDR1 is MNHEY, CDR2 SVGAGI. J gave up 0 bases and V 5 bases, and 3 bases lay outside the gene matches.